This entry concerns a single TCR beta chain. Its antigen is unknown. Germline V lookup: CDR1 MGHRA, CDR2 YSYEKL. V was clipped by 2 bases and J by 9 bases; unmatched bases: 6. The CDR3 contains 15 residues. Unique molecular identifiers tagged the TCRbeta library. TCRdb recomputed calls from the PCR reads with MiXCR, one row per CDR3 protein. The table has under 400,000 distinct CDR3 sequences, around 25% seen once. The source of the sample is a study of T-cell reconstitution after alpha-beta-depleted transplantation in children. Whole-study results and caveats: Newly made T cells mostly supplied T-cell counts and diversity one year after transplant. Reportedly, alpha-beta T cells present about two months post-transplant originated from several hundred expanded clones of graft origin. High day-60 TCRbeta diversity in some patients came from surviving recipient T cells and thymic progenitors.

The chain employs TRBV4-1 and TRBJ2-1; 11 nucleotides match TRBD2. This TCR was recovered from a male patient younger than 18 who had a stem cell transplant for acute lymphoblastic leukemia, so the T cells may come from the graft donor. The source material was PBMCs, mostly from graft donor cells, sampled 180 days after TCRalphabeta/CD19-depleted stem cell transplant. The CDR3 sequence is CASSQPTSGKGEQFF. The CDR3 DNA sequence: TGCGCCAGCAGCCAACCGACTAGCGGGAAGGGTGAGCAGTTCTTC.